The T cell receptor beta chain described here comes from a study of blood T cell repertoires in COVID-19 (dated by TCRdb to 2020 to 2022). Looking at the study overall: The collaborator samples originated in the United States, Italy and Spain and spanned the acute and convalescent phases of COVID-19. The prospective study material was composed of cDNA or gDNA derived from T cells, B-cell-depleted T cells, or PBMCs. Subjects who had been exposed to COVID-19, were actively infected with it, or had recovered from it provided the deeply sampled blood TCRbeta repertoires that made up the dataset. The repertoires were released in a freely available public database meant as a resource for research on the immune response to SARS-CoV-2. Samples came from the ongoing ImmuneRACE study (first 160 participants) plus 1,254 subjects from 6 global collaborators. Sample metadata almost always included a de-identified subject ID, COVID-19 status, age in years and sex. Where available, HLA class I and class II types were taken from metadata supplied by the sample provider and were not determined by assay-based typing.

With regard to this clone: Which antigen it targets is not known. No base quality information exists; no much larger clone differs at one position.

The CDR3 sequence holds 15 residues, the cysteine and phenylalanine included. The read is trimmed to its CDR3 DNA, 45 bases read in frame from base 1. From a lookup of the germline V gene, CDR1 and CDR2 are SGHAT and FQNNGV. V loses 0 bases at its end and J loses 5 bases; junction bases beyond the gene matches: 5. TCRbeta CDR3 regions were amplified from genomic DNA using the immunoSEQ Assay, a bias-controlled multiplex PCR. From the authors' description of their analysis: Nucleated cell counts per sample were estimated from amplification of reference gene primers within the assay. Sequence reads were collapsed and filtered to measure the absolute abundance of every unique TCRbeta CDR3 rearrangement. For each sample, productive Simpson clonality was calculated by taking the square root of Simpson's diversity index across productive rearrangements. TCRdb took over this immuneACCESS table, retaining in-frame rearrangements with V and J assigned. Such tables are incomplete; in checked studies, under half of the missing clones stem from an unresolved V gene, and the remainder is unexplained. The V and J calls and clone size are taken from that table; D and trimming were inferred from the DNA. For this sample the table gives about 150,000 clones, of which around 87% were detected only once. The ten largest clonotypes hold approximately 6.2% of the sample.

Each collaborating institution followed its own protocols to collect whole blood in K2EDTA tubes. For TCRbeta analysis, collaborators shipped samples in one of three forms: frozen whole blood, isolated PBMCs, or DNA extracted from either of those sample types. Beyond this particular receptor, the publication reports: Clinical and demographic metadata were provided uncurated, with the amount varying by source and participant.

The chain is encoded by TRBV11-2 joined to TRBJ2-5, and 8 bases in between align with TRBD1. The sequencing sample was made of peripheral blood. The source of this sequence is an elderly man with acute or convalescent COVID-19. CDR3 loop: CASSLDPGGWETQYF. The nucleotides read TGTGCCAGCAGCTTAGATCCAGGGGGCTGGGAGACCCAGTACTTC. The CDR3 plus the reference TRBV11-2 and TRBJ2-5 genes for the other parts give the full variable domain: EAGVAQSPRYKIIEKRQSVAFWCNPISGHATLYWYQQILGQGPKLLIQFQNNGVVDDSQLPKDRFSAERLKGVDSTLKIQPAKLEDSAVYLCASSLDPGGWETQYFGPGTRLLVL.